This T cell receptor beta chain was recovered during a study of cytomegalovirus exposure and HLA in healthy donors (dated by TCRdb to 2016 to 2017). Regarding the complete study: The 500 to 800 repertoires of the first cohort and the 110 or so validation repertoires were produced on the same platform, according to a later analysis. The study aimed to test whether signatures of past pathogen exposure could be identified by cataloging public T cell receptors. Besides the first cohort of 500 to 700 subjects, a separate validation cohort made up of 120 or so different subjects was used. High-throughput TCR immunosequencing, statistical association of individual TCRs with disease status, and machine learning were combined to predict cytomegalovirus infection status.

The study at large found these results: A later analysis had no HLA typing for the validation cohort, so co-occurrence there was scored across all 130 or so repertoires. The study listed 150 to 200 TCR beta chains as associated with cytomegalovirus. Subsequent analysis determined that TCRs grouped into clusters in the first cohort also showed a tendency toward co-occurrence across the roughly 120 validation repertoires, and roughly 94% of cluster scores exceeded 0. In vitro tests confirmed that three of the cytomegalovirus-associated TCR beta chains recognize cytomegalovirus antigens. In both the original and validation cohorts, the classifier was reported to diagnose cytomegalovirus status with high specificity and sensitivity. The authors suggested that the approach could potentially be extended to other disease states and immunological phenotypes. Across donors, most TCR sequences were observed very rarely, whereas some public TCRs were present in many individuals.

A note on this clone: Its target antigen remains unknown. Per-base quality was not reported, and no clone a single base away is much larger than it.

The donors belonged to the validation cohort of over a hundred subjects, which was separate from the approximately 700-subject first cohort. The library was generated by the immunoSEQ multiplex PCR assay. In the original analysis: To diagnose cytomegalovirus status from the catalog of TCR beta chain sequences, a statistical classification framework was built. Imported from immuneACCESS, the table was reduced by TCRdb to in-frame sequences with V and J called. These copies leave out some clones; in studies compared against another copy, an unresolved V gene accounts for under half, and the cause of the remainder is not known. The V and J calls and clone size are taken from that table; D and trimming were inferred from the DNA. The sample includes about 73,000 clones, with about 95% observed a single time. Jointly, the top ten make up approximately 3.4% of the sample. The TCR comes from a man younger than 30 in good health and CMV-seronegative. Sequenced sample: PBMCs.

The CDR3 protein: CASSIGRAALNSPLHF. The DNA is as follows: TGTGCCAGTAGTATTGGGAGGGCCGCGTTAAATTCACCCCTCCACTTT. Rearrangement joined TRBV19 to TRBJ1-6, with no confident D gene call. V is shortened by 3 bases, J by 7 bases, and the region joining them spans 16 bases. Looking up the germline V gene (reference sequence) yields CDR1 LNHDA and CDR2 SQIVND. The CDR3, cysteine through phenylalanine, is 16 amino acids long. The retained sequence is limited to the CDR3, 48 bases, with the frame set at the first base. Here the CDR3 is joined to the reference TRBV19 and TRBJ1-6 genes, and the full variable domain is: DGGITQSPKYLFRKEGQNVTLSCEQNLNHDAMYWYRQDPGQGLRLIYYSQIVNDFQKGDIAEGYSVSREKKESFPLTVTSAQKNPTAFYLCASSIGRAALNSPLHFGNGTRLTVT.